One TCR beta chain is described in this entry. Its antigen remains unidentified. The data belong to a study of response to subunit inactivated influenza vaccine. TCRdb re-analysed the RT-PCR reads in MiXCR, keeping a single row per CDR3 protein. The table lists 500,000 to 600,000 distinct CDR3 sequences, about 15% of them singletons. Germline trimming cut 6 bases from V and 7 bases from J; bases unmatched to any gene: 8. The CDR3 extends over 15 amino acids. In germline, CDR1 is MDHEN, CDR2 SYDVKM. Study observations and caveats: That few new T cells are recruited by each seasonal influenza vaccination was the authors' suggestion.

Sequencing was performed on CD4+ T cells sorted from PBMCs, taken around 25 months after vaccination. This chain joins TRBV28 and TRBJ1-6; 8 bases align to TRBD1. This clonotype was obtained from a man between 50 and 69 years old who received an inactivated influenza vaccine. CDR3 in DNA: TGTGCCAGCAGCCTCGGGACAGGACGAAATTCACCCCTCCACTTT. Translating it yields CASSLGTGRNSPLHF.